This T cell receptor beta chain was obtained from a study of tumor and adjacent non-tumor tissue in lung cancer. Study at large: On average, productive TCRbeta reads reached roughly 3.9 million per sample. Study-wide results and caveats: Top 100 clones took a larger repertoire share in normal lung.

Three rounds of nested PCR, following a modified ARM-PCR protocol, produced the TCRbeta library. TCRdb re-called the multiplex PCR reads with MiXCR, one entry per CDR3 protein. The sample contains 90,000 to 120,000 distinct CDR3 sequences, about 62% of which appear only once. No cell sorting was done before RNA was extracted from the tissue. This non-tumor lung sample came from over 3 cm beyond the tumor edge. This clonotype was counted only a few times. Its antigen is undetermined. Germline CDR1 and CDR2: ENHRY and SYGVKD. The CDR3 is 18 residues long. The sequence was obtained from a man younger than 45 with non-small cell lung cancer. The sequencing sample was made of distant non-tumor lung tissue. V usage is TRBV10-3 and J usage is TRBJ2-7; TRBD1 agrees at 9 bases. Written as DNA, the CDR3 is TGTGTCGTCAGTGAGTCGCCCCCCCGGACAGGGGATGGCTACGAGCAGTACTTC. It translates to CVVSESPPRTGDGYEQYF.